The 30 T cell receptor beta chains given below trace back to one sample, sequenced in a study of PD-1 blockade in classical Hodgkin lymphoma. Time point given: cycle 4 day 1 (C4D1), after 5 to 7 weeks of nivolumab. In every patient, relapse followed autologous stem cell transplantation, while exposure to brentuximab vedotin differed. Thawed PBMCs underwent magnetic negative selection to yield purified CD4+ T cells. This table comes from immunoSEQ multiplex PCR, and its TCRdb copy is limited to in-frame clones, with some not included. Of roughly 10,000 clones listed, 65% to 85% were seen once; the top ten hold about 1.5%. The sequencing used CD4+ T cells from blood, collected before the fourth cycle of nivolumab. The receptors here all came from a human donor with classical Hodgkin lymphoma.

The V call is TRBV7-3, the J call TRBJ2-5; D is unresolved. The germline V and J ends were trimmed by 1 base and 1 base, with 10 bases remaining between them. Germline loops: CDR1 SGHTA, CDR2 FQGTGA. The CDR3 totals 15 residues. CDR3 in amino acids: CASSLMGLSQETQYF. The DNA of the CDR3 is TGTGCCAGCAGCTTAATGGGCCTCAGCCAAGAGACCCAGTACTTC. Looking up the rest from reference TRBV7-3 and TRBJ2-5 gives the full variable domain: GAGVSQTPSNKVTEKGKYVELRCDPISGHTALYWYRQSLGQGPEFLIYFQGTGAADDSGLPNDRFFAVRPEGSVSTLKIQRTERGDSAVYLCASSLMGLSQETQYFGPGTRLLVL.

V usage is TRBV2 and J usage is TRBJ2-3; unclear D gene. V lost 4 bases and J lost 2, with 7 bases in between. This CDR3 is 13 amino acids long. The germline V gene has CDR1 SNHLY and CDR2 FYNNEI. Here the CDR3 reads CASSARLTDTQYF. The CDR3 DNA reads as TGTGCCAGCAGTGCTAGGCTCACAGATACGCAGTATTTT.

The rearrangement joins TRBV7-9 to TRBJ2-1; TRBD2 matches 8 bases. V shed 5 bases and J 6 bases; nucleotides not matched to a gene: 12. This CDR3 comprises 16 residues. In germline, CDR1 is SEHNR, CDR2 FQNEAQ (reference sequence). The CDR3 protein is CASSPRAGVPGNEQFF. The DNA for the CDR3 is TGTGCCAGCAGCCCCCGAGCGGGAGTACCCGGCAATGAGCAGTTCTTC.

A note on this clone: A read error may produce the germline difference seen at one junction end. This chain connects TRBV7-7 to TRBJ2-3; D may be TRBD1 (5 bases). Germline CDR1 SSHAT, CDR2 FNYEAQ (reference sequence). The CDR3 runs to 14 residues. Here the CDR3 DNA reads TGTGCTAGCAGCTTAGATGGACAATTAGATACGCAGTATTTT. This gives the protein CASSLDGQLDTQYF.

The genes are TRBV15 and TRBJ1-2; TRBD1 matches at 9 bases. Per the germline V gene, CDR1 is LNHNV and CDR2 is YYDKDF (reference sequence). This CDR3 contains 15 residues. V was clipped by 1 base and J by 5 bases; unmatched bases: 5. The chain's CDR3 is CATSRGQGDVYGYTF. As DNA, the CDR3 is TGTGCCACCAGCAGAGGACAGGGGGATGTTTATGGCTACACCTTC. Full variable domain (rest looked up from reference TRBV15 and TRBJ1-2): DAMVIQNPRYQVTQFGKPVTLSCSQTLNHNVMYWYQQKSSQAPKLLFHYYDKDFNNEADTPDNFQSRRPNTSFCFLDIRSPGLGDTAMYLCATSRGQGDVYGYTFGSGTRLTVV.

Written as DNA, the CDR3 is TGTGCCAGCAGCGGTCCTCGGGACCCGGACTATGAAAAACTGTTTTTT. Translated, it gives CASSGPRDPDYEKLFF. The rearrangement uses TRBV21-1 and TRBJ1-4. TRBV21-1 has pseudogene status. The CDR3 loop spans 16 amino acids.

The V and J genes are TRBV28 and TRBJ2-5; possible D gene TRBD1, 8 bases. Trimming left V 6 bases short and J 4 bases short, with 15 bases between. The CDR3 runs 14 residues. Per the germline V gene, CDR1 is MDHEN and CDR2 is SYDVKM. In DNA, the CDR3 is TGTGCCAGCAGCTGGACAGGGAGGGGAGAGACCCAGTACTTC. It is translated as CASSWTGRGETQYF.

This chain connects TRBV11-2 to TRBJ2-4, with D unclear. This CDR3 is 15 amino acids long. V was trimmed by 5 bases and J by 0 bases, leaving 11 bases between them. Germline V CDR1 and CDR2: SGHAT, FQNNGV. CDR3 in DNA: TGTGCCAGCAGCCCATTATGGGTAGCCAAAAACATTCAGTACTTC. It specifies CASSPLWVAKNIQYF. Supplemented by reference TRBV11-2 and TRBJ2-4, the full variable domain reads EAGVAQSPRYKIIEKRQSVAFWCNPISGHATLYWYQQILGQGPKLLIQFQNNGVVDDSQLPKDRFSAERLKGVDSTLKIQPAKLEDSAVYLCASSPLWVAKNIQYFGAGTRLSVL.

About this clone itself: The sample holds other DNA sequences that translate to the same CDR3. The CDR3 here is CASSPGTLGSYEQYF. The CDR3 DNA reads as TGTGCCAGCTCACCGGGGACGCTCGGCTCCTACGAGCAGTACTTC. This chain links TRBV18 with TRBJ2-7, with D perhaps TRBD1 or TRBD2 (5 bases each). Trimming pared 3 bases from V and 0 bases from J, leaving 12 bases between. The CDR3 loop spans 15 amino acids. Germline loops: CDR1 KGHSH, CDR2 LQKENI. Filled out from reference TRBV18 and TRBJ2-7, the complete variable domain reads NAGVMQNPRHLVRRRGQEARLRCSPMKGHSHVYWYRQLPEEGLKFMVYLQKENIIDESGMPKERFSAEFPKEGPSILRIQQVVRGDSAAYFCASSPGTLGSYEQYFGPGTRLTVT.

V is TRBV11-1 and J is TRBJ2-7, with TRBD2 matching over 7 bases. J lost 4 bases, V lost 6 bases, and 6 bases had no gene match. CDR3 length equals 13 residues. CDR1 is SGHAT and CDR2 is FQDESV in the germline V gene (reference sequence). The DNA for the CDR3 is TGTGCCAGCAGGGCGGGAGCGCGGTACGAGCAGTACTTC. It encodes CASRAGARYEQYF.

As for this clone: One end of the junction does not line up with germline, which may come from a read error. This chain uses TRBV28 with TRBJ1-2; 10 nucleotides agree with TRBD1. The CDR3 is 15 amino acids. Germline assignment: CDR1 MDHEN and CDR2 SYDVKM. The CDR3 nucleotides read TGTGCCAGCAGCTTATCCCGGGACAGGGGTTTCGGCTACACCTTC. It translates to CASSLSRDRGFGYTF.

This clone came up a few times. One junction end does not reproduce the germline sequence, and a read error may be involved. V usage is TRBV5-1 and J usage is TRBJ1-2, with D possibly matching TRBD1 (6 bases). The CDR3 runs to 13 residues. Germline V gives CDR1 SGHRS, CDR2 YFSETQ. In nucleotides, the CDR3 is TGCGCCAGCAGTTTGGCAGGGGCGGAGGGCTACACCTTC. Its translation: CASSLAGAEGYTF.

This clone came up a few times. V gene TRBV7-2 combines with J gene TRBJ1-6, with a weak D call TRBD1 (6 bases). The CDR3 has 14 residues. Germline V gene data show CDR1 as SGHTA and CDR2 as FQGNSA. Trimming left V 4 bases short and J 4 bases short, with 8 bases between. The DNA for the CDR3 is TGTGCCAGCAGCTCGGGACAATATAATTCACCCCTCCACTTT. Amino acid sequence: CASSSGQYNSPLHF.

This chain links TRBV20-1 with TRBJ1-2; D is undetermined. The CDR3 loop spans 11 amino acids. The V and J ends lost 3 bases and 8 bases respectively, with 10 bases between them. Germline V lookup: CDR1 DFQATT, CDR2 SNEGSKA (reference sequence). The CDR3 region is CSASAGSGYTF. CDR3 sequence (DNA): TGCAGTGCTAGTGCGGGATCGGGCTACACCTTC.

V is TRBV19 and J is TRBJ2-2; D is perhaps TRBD1 (6 bases). CDR1 and CDR2 from the germline V gene are LNHDA and SQIVND (reference sequence). This CDR3 is built from 16 residues. Trimming pared 10 bases from V and 4 bases from J, leaving 22 bases between. The CDR3 sequence is CAISPTQGLGTGELFF. CDR3 nucleotide sequence: TGTGCCATAAGCCCCACTCAGGGGCTGGGCACCGGGGAGCTGTTTTTT.

The J gene is TRBJ2-7, the V gene TRBV6-6; 9 bases line up with TRBD2. V was clipped by 6 bases and J by 5 bases; unmatched bases: 11. The germline V gene encodes CDR1 MNHNY and CDR2 SVGAGI (reference sequence). The CDR3 covers 15 residues. The CDR3 loop reads CASSSSGGPHHEQYF. CDR3 nucleotide sequence: TGTGCCAGCAGCTCAAGCGGGGGGCCACATCACGAGCAGTACTTC.

The chain recombines TRBV5-8 with TRBJ2-7, with D possibly TRBD1 on 5 matching bases. With 1 base removed from V and 3 bases from J, the gap between germline ends came to 11 bases. Germline-derived CDR1 and CDR2 are SGHTS and YDEGEE. The CDR3 consists of 14 residues. The CDR3 protein is CASSLSNRYYEQYF. The CDR3 DNA is TGTGCCAGCAGCTTGTCGAACAGGTACTACGAGCAGTACTTC.

The CDR3 sequence is CASSAEGGNNEQFF. DNA for the CDR3: TGTGCCAGCAGTGCTGAAGGAGGGAACAATGAGCAGTTCTTC. J is TRBJ2-1 and V is TRBV2; D is perhaps TRBD2 (6 bases). This CDR3 region has 14 residues. Germline CDR1 is SNHLY and CDR2 is FYNNEI. Trimming pared 4 bases from V and 5 bases from J, leaving 12 bases between. The whole variable domain, remainder taken from reference TRBV2 and TRBJ2-1, is EPEVTQTPSHQVTQMGQEVILRCVPISNHLYFYWYRQILGQKVEFLVSFYNNEISEKSEIFDDQFSVERPDGSNFTLKIRSTKLEDSAMYFCASSAEGGNNEQFFGPGTRLTVL.

The chain uses TRBV7-9 and TRBJ1-5; 7 nucleotides align to TRBD1. Germline CDR1 is SEHNR and CDR2 is FQNEAQ (reference sequence). Trimming cost V 1 base and J 10 bases; bases outside gene matches: 10. The CDR3 has 15 amino acids. The CDR3 loop reads CASSLGAGLGGPQHF. CDR3 DNA: TGTGCCAGCAGCTTAGGGGCAGGGCTAGGGGGCCCCCAGCATTTT.

This clone has a handful of counts. The chain carries TRBV28 and TRBJ1-2; no definite D call. Germline V gene sequence: CDR1 MDHEN, CDR2 SYDVKM. This CDR3 spans 13 amino acids. The V and J ends lost 6 bases and 2 bases respectively, with 10 bases between them. For the CDR3, the DNA is TGTGCCAGCAGGTCGAAGGGCAACTATGGCTACACCTTC. Translated: CASRSKGNYGYTF.

In this sample, this clone turned up once. This chain uses TRBV11-2 with TRBJ2-5, with a possible D match to TRBD2 (6 bases). The V end was cut by 5 bases, the J end by 5 bases, with 12 bases between. Germline-derived CDR1 and CDR2 are SGHAT and FQNNGV. The CDR3 is 13 residues long. The CDR3 DNA reads TGTGCCAGCAGCCGGAGGAGGGATGAGACCCAGTACTTC. Translated, it gives CASSRRRDETQYF.

The V and J genes are TRBV15 and TRBJ1-1, with TRBD1 matching over 8 bases. The CDR3 has 15 residues. The trim removed 1 base at V and 4 bases at J, leaving 5 bases unmatched. The germline V gene has CDR1 LNHNV and CDR2 YYDKDF (reference sequence). This chain's CDR3 is CATSRGLDRATEAFF. The CDR3 DNA sequence: TGTGCCACCAGCAGAGGCCTGGACAGGGCCACTGAAGCTTTCTTT.

A single count supports this clone. The chain joins TRBV14 to TRBJ2-2; 10 nucleotides agree with TRBD1. The germline V gene has CDR1 SGHDN and CDR2 FVKESK. This CDR3 comprises 15 residues. The ends lost 5 bases at V and 5 bases at J; junction bases unmatched: 5. In DNA, the CDR3 is TGTGCCAGCAGCAAGGGACAGGGGATAACCGGGGAGCTGTTTTTT. Residues: CASSKGQGITGELFF.

A single count supports this clone. The chain links TRBV2 to TRBJ1-1; TRBD1 agrees at 7 bases. The CDR3 is 13 residues long. With 8 bases clipped from V and 5 bases from J, the junction kept 8 bases outside the gene matches. Germline CDR1 is SNHLY and CDR2 is FYNNEI. The CDR3 DNA reads TGTGCCAGCGAGAAACAGGGGCGGACTGAAGCTTTCTTT. Protein: CASEKQGRTEAFF. Drawing the rest from reference TRBV2 and TRBJ1-1, the complete variable domain is EPEVTQTPSHQVTQMGQEVILRCVPISNHLYFYWYRQILGQKVEFLVSFYNNEISEKSEIFDDQFSVERPDGSNFTLKIRSTKLEDSAMYFCASEKQGRTEAFFGQGTRLTVV.

The chain is built from TRBV5-1 and TRBJ2-7; TRBD2 matches at 8 bases. Germline V lookup: CDR1 SGHRS, CDR2 YFSETQ. The junction had 7 bases not matched to a gene; V was cut back by 2 bases and J by 0 bases. There are 16 residues in the CDR3. DNA of the CDR3: TGCGCCAGCAGCTTTGTAGCGGGGCGGAACTCCTACGAGCAGTACTTC. This encodes CASSFVAGRNSYEQYF.

J is TRBJ2-1 and V is TRBV28; possible D gene TRBD2, 5 bases. The V end lost 4 bases, the J end lost 0 bases, and 16 bases lay between the germline ends. The CDR3 spans 17 residues. Germline V gene data show CDR1 as MDHEN and CDR2 as SYDVKM. DNA for the CDR3: TGTGCCAGCAGTTCCCTCCTAGCCACAAGCTCCTACAATGAGCAGTTCTTC. This sequence encodes CASSSLLATSSYNEQFF.

The CDR3 sequence is CASSRGQGASEQFF. The CDR3, as DNA: TGTGCCAGCAGCCGCGGACAGGGGGCCTCGGAGCAGTTCTTC. The gene calls are TRBV11-3 and TRBJ2-1, with TRBD1 matching over 11 bases. Germline V CDR1 and CDR2: SGHNT, YENEEA. V was clipped by 5 bases and J by 10 bases; unmatched bases: 7. This CDR3 is built from 14 residues.

The V and J genes are TRBV6-5 and TRBJ2-7; 10 bases line up with TRBD1. V trimming: 5 bases; J trimming: 3 bases; junction bases outside the gene matches: 7. Per germline, CDR1 MNHEY and CDR2 SVGAGI. The CDR3 runs 15 residues. CDR3 nucleotides: TGTGCCAGCAGTCGCTCCGGGACAGGGGTCTACGAGCAGTACTTC. Translating gives CASSRSGTGVYEQYF.

This clone was seen once. J is TRBJ2-2 and V is TRBV28; 9 positions match TRBD1. Unmatched junction bases numbered 10, after V lost 10 bases and J lost 4 bases. The germline gives CDR1 MDHEN, CDR2 SYDVKM. The CDR3 has 15 residues. The CDR3 coding sequence is TGTGCCACCGAAACAGGGGGCGCGAGCACCGGGGAGCTGTTTTTT. This encodes CATETGGASTGELFF.

V gene TRBV4-3 combines with J gene TRBJ2-7; TRBD2 aligns across 8 bases. This CDR3 is 18 amino acids long. The germline gives CDR1 LGHNA, CDR2 YSLEER. Trimming cost V 4 bases and J 1 base; bases outside gene matches: 15. The CDR3 protein is CASSRARDLAGGSYEQYF. As DNA, the CDR3 is TGCGCCAGCAGCCGCGCGAGAGATCTCGCGGGGGGATCCTACGAGCAGTACTTC.